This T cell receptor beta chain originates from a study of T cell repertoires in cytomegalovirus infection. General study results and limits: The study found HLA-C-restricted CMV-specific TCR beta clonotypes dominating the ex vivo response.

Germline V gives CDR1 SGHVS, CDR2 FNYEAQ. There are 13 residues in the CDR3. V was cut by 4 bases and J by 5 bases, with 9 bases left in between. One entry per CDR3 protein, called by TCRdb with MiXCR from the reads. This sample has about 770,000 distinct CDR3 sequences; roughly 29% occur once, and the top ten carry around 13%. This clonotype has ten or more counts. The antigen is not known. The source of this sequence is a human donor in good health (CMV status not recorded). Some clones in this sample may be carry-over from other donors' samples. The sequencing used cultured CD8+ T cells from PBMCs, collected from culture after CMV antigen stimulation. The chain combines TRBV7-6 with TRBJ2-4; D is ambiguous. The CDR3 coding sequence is TGTGCCAGCAGCTGGGATAGTGAAAACATTCAGTACTTC. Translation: CASSWDSENIQYF. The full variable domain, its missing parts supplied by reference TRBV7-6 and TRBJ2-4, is GAGVSQSPRYKVTKRGQDVALRCDPISGHVSLYWYRQALGQGPEFLTYFNYEAQQDKSGLPNDRFSAERPEGSISTLTIQRTEQRDSAMYRCASSWDSENIQYFGAGTRLSVL.